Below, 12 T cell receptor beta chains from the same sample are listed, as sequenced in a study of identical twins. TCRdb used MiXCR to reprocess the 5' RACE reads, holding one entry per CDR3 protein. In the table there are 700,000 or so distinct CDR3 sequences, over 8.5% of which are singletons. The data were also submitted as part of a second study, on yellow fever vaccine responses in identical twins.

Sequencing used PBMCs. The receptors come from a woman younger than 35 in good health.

CDR3 amino acids: CASSSKTPLGGEGYEQYF. Here the CDR3 DNA reads TGTGCCAGCAGCTCCAAAACCCCTCTCGGGGGGGAAGGTTACGAGCAGTACTTC. This chain links TRBV21-1 with TRBJ2-7; no check of the table's D call, TRBD1, against the DNA was made. TRBV21-1 is an annotated pseudogene. This CDR3 has 18 amino acids.

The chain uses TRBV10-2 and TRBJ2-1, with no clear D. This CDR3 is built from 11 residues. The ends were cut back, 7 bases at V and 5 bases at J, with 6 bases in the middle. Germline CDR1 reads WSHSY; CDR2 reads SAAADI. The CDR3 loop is CASIGNNEQFF. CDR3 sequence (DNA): TGCGCCAGCATCGGAAACAATGAGCAGTTCTTC.

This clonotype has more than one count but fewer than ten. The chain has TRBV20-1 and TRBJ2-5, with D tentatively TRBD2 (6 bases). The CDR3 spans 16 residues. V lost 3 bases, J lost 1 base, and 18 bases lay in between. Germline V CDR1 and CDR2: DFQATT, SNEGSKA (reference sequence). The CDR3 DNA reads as TGCAGTGCTAGTGTTTGGGGGTTGGGGGGCCAAGAGACCCAGTACTTC. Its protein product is CSASVWGLGGQETQYF.

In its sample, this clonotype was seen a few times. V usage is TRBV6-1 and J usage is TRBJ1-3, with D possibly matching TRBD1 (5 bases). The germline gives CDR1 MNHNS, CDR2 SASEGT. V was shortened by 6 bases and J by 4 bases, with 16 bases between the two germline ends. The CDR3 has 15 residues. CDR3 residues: CASREPGPGGNTIYF. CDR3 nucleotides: TGTGCCAGCAGAGAGCCGGGACCTGGAGGAAACACCATATATTTT.

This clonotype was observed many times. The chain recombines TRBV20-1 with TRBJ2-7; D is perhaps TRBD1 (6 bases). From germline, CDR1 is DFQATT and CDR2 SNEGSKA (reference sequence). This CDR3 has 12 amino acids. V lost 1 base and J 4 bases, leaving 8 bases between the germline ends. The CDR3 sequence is CSARGRGYEQYF. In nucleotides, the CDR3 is TGCAGTGCTAGAGGTAGGGGGTACGAGCAGTACTTC.

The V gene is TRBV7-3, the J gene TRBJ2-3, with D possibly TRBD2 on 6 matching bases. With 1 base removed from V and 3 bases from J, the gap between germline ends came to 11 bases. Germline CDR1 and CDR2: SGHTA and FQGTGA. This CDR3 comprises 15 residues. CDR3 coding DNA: TGTGCCAGCAGCTTAAACTTCAGCGGGACAGATACGCAGTATTTT. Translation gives CASSLNFSGTDTQYF.

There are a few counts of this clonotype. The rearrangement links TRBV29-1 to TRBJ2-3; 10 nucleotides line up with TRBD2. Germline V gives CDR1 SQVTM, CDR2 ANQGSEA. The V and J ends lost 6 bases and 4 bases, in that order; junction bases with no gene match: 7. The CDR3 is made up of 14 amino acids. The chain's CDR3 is CSVPAGGPSDTQYF. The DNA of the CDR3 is TGCAGCGTGCCAGCGGGGGGGCCGTCAGATACGCAGTATTTT.

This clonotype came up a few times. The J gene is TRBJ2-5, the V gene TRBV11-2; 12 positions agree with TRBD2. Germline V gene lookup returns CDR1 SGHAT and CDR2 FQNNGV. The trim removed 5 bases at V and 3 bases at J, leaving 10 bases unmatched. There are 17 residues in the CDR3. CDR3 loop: CASSPGLAGLYEETQYF. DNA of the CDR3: TGTGCCAGCAGCCCGGGACTAGCGGGTCTATACGAAGAGACCCAGTACTTC.

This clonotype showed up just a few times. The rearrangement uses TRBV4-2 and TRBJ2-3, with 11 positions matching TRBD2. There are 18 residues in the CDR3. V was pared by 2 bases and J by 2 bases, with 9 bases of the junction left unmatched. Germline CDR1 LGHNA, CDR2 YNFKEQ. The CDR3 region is CASSQSTSGGSYTDTQYF. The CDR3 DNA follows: TGTGCCAGCAGCCAAAGTACTAGCGGGGGATCTTACACAGATACGCAGTATTTT.

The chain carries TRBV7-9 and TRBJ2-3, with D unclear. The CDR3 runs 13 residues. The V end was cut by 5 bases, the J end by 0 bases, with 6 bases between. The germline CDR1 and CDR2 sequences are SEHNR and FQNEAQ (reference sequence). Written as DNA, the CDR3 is TGTGCCAGCAGCGAACTTAGCACAGATACGCAGTATTTT. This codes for CASSELSTDTQYF. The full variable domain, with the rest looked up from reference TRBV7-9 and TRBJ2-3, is DTGVSQNPRHKITKRGQNVTFRCDPISEHNRLYWYRQTLGQGPEFLTYFQNEAQLEKSRLLSDRFSAERPKGSFSTLEIQRTEQGDSAMYLCASSELSTDTQYFGPGTRLTVL.

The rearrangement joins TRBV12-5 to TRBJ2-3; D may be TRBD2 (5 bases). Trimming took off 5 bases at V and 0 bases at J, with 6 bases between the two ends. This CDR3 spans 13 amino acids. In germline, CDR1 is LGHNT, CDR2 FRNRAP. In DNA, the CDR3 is TGTGCTAGTGGTCGGACTAGCACAGATACGCAGTATTTT. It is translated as CASGRTSTDTQYF.

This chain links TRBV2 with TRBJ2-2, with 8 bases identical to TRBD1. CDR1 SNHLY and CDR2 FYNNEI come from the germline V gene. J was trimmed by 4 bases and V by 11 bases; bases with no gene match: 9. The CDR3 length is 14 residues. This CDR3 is CAAAGGLGTGELFF. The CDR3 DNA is TGTGCCGCGGCAGGGGGCCTCGGCACCGGGGAGCTGTTTTTT.